This T cell receptor (beta chain) was profiled in a study of tissue T cells after allogeneic stem cell transplantation. Notes on the study in general: Within patients, tissue anatomy strongly shaped TCR repertoire composition. Which tissue TCRs were alloreactive or antigen-specific was not determined. Some clones might be persisting host cells.

This clone was counted only a few times. Antigen: not known. Mouse names are used for the genes. The read ends 1 residue shy of where the CDR3 ends; the end is completed using the germline J gene. Germline V gives CDR1 FNHDT, CDR2 SITEND (reference sequence). Trimming cost V 6 bases and J 3 bases, with 13 bases left between them. CDR3 length: 13 residues. Clones were sequenced by immunoSEQ multiplex PCR, and TCRdb holds only the in-frame ones, with some missing. The sample yields 20,000 to 25,000 clones, roughly three quarters seen once. Sequencing used blood. The chain employs TRBV19 and TRBJ2-7; perhaps TRBD2 as D (7 bases). This TCR was sampled from a female BALB/c mouse in good health. Mice of this strain are of MHC haplotype H2-d. CDR3 bases read: TGTGCCAGCACTAGGGGGGGTCTCTATGAACAGTAC. As protein: CASTRGGLYEQY. The CDR3 in its entirety is CASTRGGLYEQYF.